Included here is one TCR beta chain sequence, with context. These data originate in a study of blood T cell repertoires in COVID-19. Study-level information: Researchers got acute and convalescent COVID-19 samples from the United States, Italy and Spain. PBMCs, B-cell-depleted T cells, or T cells were the source of the cDNA or gDNA that made up the material.

Germline CDR1 is SGDLS and CDR2 is YYNGEE. The V end lost 4 bases, the J end lost 0 bases, and 11 bases lay between the germline ends. The CDR3 consists of 15 residues. Under the authors' procedure: Reference gene primer amplification yielded estimated nucleated cell counts. Profiled with immunoSEQ multiplex PCR; TCRdb holds only in-frame clones, not every one. V and J calls plus clone size are reproduced from that table; the DNA served to infer D and trimming. The sample shows 340,000 or so clones, 83% of them seen only once. The origin of this receptor is a man under 40 with active or convalescent COVID-19. The V call is TRBV9, the J call TRBJ1-5, with a possible D match to TRBD1 (6 bases). Sequencing was done on a sample of peripheral blood. CDR3 protein: CASSPEGVSNQPQHF. The CDR3 DNA follows: TGTGCCAGCAGCCCTGAGGGGGTTAGCAATCAGCCCCAGCATTTT.